This T cell receptor (beta chain) was identified during a study of T cell responses to AZD1222 COVID-19 vaccine (dated by TCRdb to 2020 to 2022). For context, the study as a whole: Because spike-specific TCR depth and breadth did not differ between the two schedules, AZD1222 recipients who got a second dose at roughly 4 weeks were pooled with those who got a second dose at roughly 12 weeks. Trial participants were enrolled into age subgroups of 18-55, 56-69 and 70-plus years, which contained around 140, 26 and 57 TCR-sequenced participants, respectively. TCR sequencing was performed for more than 230 trial participants, of whom some 200 were given two doses of AZD1222 and around 25 were given two doses of MenACWY control vaccine.

Trimming removed 2 bases from V and 3 bases from J, leaving 10 bases between the germline ends. Including cysteine and phenylalanine, the CDR3 has 14 amino acids. Just the 42-base CDR3 DNA is kept, in frame starting at base 1. The germline V gene supplies CDR1 MDHEN and CDR2 SYDVKM. The time point tag for this specimen amounts to: baseline before first vaccination. Samples from vaccinated people were obtained from the UK trials COV001 and COV002, which included a single-blind randomized controlled phase 2/3 trial of AZD1222 (ChAdOx1 nCoV-19) in healthy adults. Trial participant PBMC samples were collected at day 0 and day 28 after the second dose for TCRbeta chain sequencing. The CDR3 regions of human TCRbeta chains were analyzed by immunosequencing. The study's own analysis went as follows. TCRs in the repertoires were matched against a reference library of SARS-CoV-2-specific TCRs that had been generated with the MIRA antigen-specificity platform. Breadth was defined as the fraction of unique TCRs that were SARS-CoV-2-associated. Depth was defined as the fraction of total T cells that were SARS-CoV-2-associated. Each spike-specific TCR was assigned to its reactive spike region and to a CD4 or CD8 class using the MIRA data. Log10-transformed breadth and depth values were compared by one-way ANOVA with Sidak's multiple comparisons tests. TCRdb retrieved this table from immuneACCESS and kept in-frame rearrangements only. Not all clones are present; in checked studies, unresolved V genes account for under half, and no reason is known for the remainder. The DNA gave D and trimming, while V, J and clone size come from that table. In this sample the table shows 160,000 or so clones, roughly 91% of which occur a single time. Clones ranked in the top ten supply approximately 1.6% of the sample.

To note about this clone: The clone's antigen remains unknown. No much larger clone is present one base from it, and per-base qualities are unavailable.

On the study overall, not on this receptor specifically: Conclusions about previously exposed vaccinees are limited because only a handful of AZD1222 recipients were SARS-CoV-2 seropositive at baseline. Reportedly, almost half of the unique spike-specific TCRs recognized epitopes lying outside the regions that are mutated in the B.1.351 and B.1.1.7 variants. In the small 56-69-year group, the increase in depth fell short of significance, most likely because of low power. Spike-specific TCR breadth and depth rose significantly after two AZD1222 doses compared with day 0 and with MenACWY recipients. Because no day 14 peak-response samples were available, repertoires were characterized only after the peak T cell response. Most participants were white British and females outnumbered males, and the authors suggested that clonal diversity may have been underestimated. Vaccine-associated CD4 TCRs spanned the whole spike protein, with dominant responses in regions 160-218 and 743-854.

The chain joins TRBV28 to TRBJ1-2; TRBD1 is possibly the D segment (5 matching bases). The sequence was obtained from an adult in good health. Sample: peripheral blood, taken on day 0 of AZD1222 vaccination. Read as DNA, the sequence is TGTGCCAGCAGTTTAGCTCCGGGGGACTATGGCTACACCTTC. Translated, this gives CASSLAPGDYGYTF.